Each of the 32 T cell receptor beta chains below was sequenced from the same sample in a study of CD8+ T cells in alopecia areata. TCR sequencing used cDNA made by reverse transcription of extracted RNA. Clones were sequenced by immunoSEQ multiplex PCR, and TCRdb holds only the in-frame ones, with some missing. The sample carries 140,000 to 150,000 clones, roughly three fifths recorded once. Here the sequenced sample was CD4+ T cells sorted from blood, taken at week 0. These receptors came from a human donor with alopecia areata.

The chain uses TRBV6-5 and TRBJ2-5; D is perhaps TRBD2 (5 bases). CDR3 size: 13 residues. V dropped 6 bases and J dropped 10 bases, with 18 bases sitting between them. Germline V gives CDR1 MNHEY, CDR2 SVGAGI. CDR3 nucleotide sequence: TGTGCCAGCAGCAACACTAGAAAGAGAAACCAGTACTTC. This gives the protein CASSNTRKRNQYF.

The chain carries TRBV25-1 and TRBJ2-7; 7 nucleotides line up with TRBD1. Trimming at V came to 5 bases and at J to 3 bases, leaving 4 bases not matched to a gene. Germline V gene data show CDR1 as MGHDK and CDR2 as SYGVNS. This CDR3 has 13 amino acids. The CDR3 coding sequence is TGTGCCAGCAGTACGCGACAGGGCTACGAGCAGTACTTC. Translated, it gives CASSTRQGYEQYF.

In its sample, this clone was seen a few times. V gene TRBV10-3 combines with J gene TRBJ1-2, with D perhaps matching TRBD1 (6 bases). This CDR3 contains 14 residues. The germline V and J ends were trimmed by 6 bases and 2 bases, with 13 bases remaining between them. Germline loops: CDR1 ENHRY, CDR2 SYGVKD. The CDR3 loop reads CAIREITGNYGYTF. The CDR3 nucleotides are TGTGCCATCAGGGAGATAACAGGGAACTATGGCTACACCTTC.

The CDR3 region is CASSEDGQSYGYTF. CDR3 coding DNA: TGTGCCAGCAGTGAGGATGGGCAGTCTTATGGCTACACCTTC. The gene calls are TRBV6-1 and TRBJ1-2; no reliable D call. CDR1 and CDR2 (germline): MNHNS, SASEGT. The CDR3 is 14 amino acids. Trimming took off 3 bases at V and 5 bases at J, with 13 bases between the two ends.

V is TRBV5-1 and J is TRBJ2-6; D is unresolved. This CDR3 is built from 14 residues. CDR1 and CDR2 from the germline V gene are SGHRS and YFSETQ. V was trimmed by 6 bases and J by 3 bases, leaving 10 bases between them. The CDR3 DNA sequence: TGCGCCAGCACCGACGGTCTTGGGGCCAACGTCCTGACTTTC. This translates into CASTDGLGANVLTF. Complete variable domain (other parts from reference TRBV5-1 and TRBJ2-6): KAGVTQTPRYLIKTRGQQVTLSCSPISGHRSVSWYQQTPGQGLQFLFEYFSETQRNKGNFPGRFSGRQFSNSRSEMNVSTLELGDSALYLCASTDGLGANVLTFGAGSRLTVL.

V is TRBV7-2 and J is TRBJ2-2; either TRBD1 or TRBD2 may supply D (5 bases each). Trimming took 7 bases from V and 6 from J, leaving 21 bases between them. There are 16 residues in the CDR3. Looked up from germline, CDR1 is SGHTA and CDR2 is FQGNSA. The CDR3 reads CASTPPSGALAGELFF. CDR3 DNA sequence: TGTGCCAGCACCCCCCCCTCCGGGGCGCTTGCCGGGGAGCTGTTTTTT.

This clone occurred once. CDR3 loop: CASSVAGSGTGELFF. The CDR3 nucleotides are TGTGCCAGCAGCGTAGCGGGGTCGGGCACCGGGGAGCTGTTTTTT. The genes are TRBV9 and TRBJ2-2; tentatively, D is TRBD2 (5 bases). In germline, CDR1 is SGDLS, CDR2 YYNGEE. CDR3 size: 15 residues. Trimming took off 0 bases at V and 4 bases at J, with 10 bases between the two ends.

The V and J genes are TRBV5-1 and TRBJ2-6; either TRBD1 or TRBD2 may supply D (5 bases each). Trimming took off 0 bases at V and 0 bases at J, with 13 bases between the two ends. This CDR3 is 18 amino acids long. Germline CDR1 and CDR2: SGHRS and YFSETQ. The DNA of the CDR3 is TGCGCCAGCAGCTTGGCCGGGGACCCCTTCTCTGGGGCCAACGTCCTGACTTTC. This gives the protein CASSLAGDPFSGANVLTF.

The rearrangement joins TRBV6-6 to TRBJ2-3; D gene uncertain. There are 13 residues in the CDR3. Per germline, CDR1 MNHNY and CDR2 SVGAGI (reference sequence). The V end lost 2 bases, the J end lost 0 bases, and 3 bases lay between the germline ends. The CDR3 is CASSYASTDTQYF. DNA for the CDR3: TGTGCCAGCAGTTACGCCAGCACAGATACGCAGTATTTT.

This sequence joins TRBV11-3 and TRBJ2-2, with 10 nucleotides matching TRBD2. With V trimmed by 5 bases and J by 1 base, 4 bases remained unmatched. CDR3 length: 16 amino acids. Per the germline V gene, CDR1 is SGHNT and CDR2 is YENEEA. CDR3 loop: CASSQRGGRNTGELFF. In DNA, the CDR3 is TGTGCCAGCAGCCAGCGGGGGGGCCGGAACACCGGGGAGCTGTTTTTT.

The chain combines TRBV27 with TRBJ1-6; no definite D call. The CDR3 loop spans 15 amino acids. V was pared by 6 bases and J by 5 bases, with 14 bases between. Looked up from germline, CDR1 is MNHEY and CDR2 is SMNVEV (reference sequence). This CDR3 reads CASRGGLTNNSPLHF. Written as DNA, the CDR3 is TGTGCCAGCAGGGGCGGCCTCACCAATAATTCACCCCTCCACTTT.

This chain links TRBV4-3 with TRBJ2-2, with D unclear. CDR3 size: 14 residues. The germline V and J ends were trimmed by 1 base and 4 bases, with 7 bases remaining between them. CDR1 and CDR2 (germline): LGHNA, YSLEER. The CDR3 region is CASSQGVSTGELFF. CDR3 sequence (DNA): TGCGCCAGCAGCCAAGGGGTTTCCACCGGGGAGCTGTTTTTT.

The rearrangement joins TRBV29-1 to TRBJ2-1, with a tentative D call TRBD2 (6 bases). Trimming removed 4 bases from V and 8 bases from J, with 15 bases in between. There are 13 residues in the CDR3. Germline CDR1 and CDR2: SQVTM and ANQGSEA. The CDR3 region is CSVGLRLGHEQFF. In DNA, the CDR3 is TGCAGCGTTGGGTTGCGACTAGGCCATGAGCAGTTCTTC.

This clone was observed a few times. The CDR3 DNA sequence: TGCGCCAGCGGAACCGGGACACAGATTAACTATGGCTACACCTTC. Residues: CASGTGTQINYGYTF. The rearrangement uses TRBV10-2 and TRBJ1-2; D possibly corresponds to TRBD1 (6 bases). V dropped 8 bases and J dropped 1 base, with 17 bases sitting between them. CDR3 length: 15 residues. CDR1 and CDR2 (germline): WSHSY, SAAADI.

Worth noting for this clone: The sample holds other DNA sequences that translate to the same CDR3. The chain uses TRBV29-1 and TRBJ2-5; no definite D call. V lost 7 bases and J 2 bases, leaving 5 bases between the germline ends. The CDR3 has 10 amino acids. Germline V CDR1 and CDR2: SQVTM, ANQGSEA. The DNA for the CDR3 is TGCAGCGCCGGGCAAGAGACCCAGTACTTC. Residues: CSAGQETQYF.

The V gene is TRBV28, the J gene TRBJ2-1, with D possibly called TRBD1 or TRBD2 (7 bases each). Looked up from germline, CDR1 is MDHEN and CDR2 is SYDVKM. The V and J ends lost 6 bases and 5 bases respectively, with 17 bases between them. The CDR3 consists of 15 residues. The CDR3 is CASSTGASGHNEQFF. The CDR3 coding sequence is TGTGCCAGCAGCACAGGGGCTAGCGGACACAATGAGCAGTTCTTC.

The V call is TRBV6-6, the J call TRBJ1-2; unclear D gene. The CDR3 totals 14 residues. The germline V gene encodes CDR1 MNHNY and CDR2 SVGAGI (reference sequence). Trimming stripped 4 bases from V and 1 base from J, with 10 bases between. The CDR3 spells CASSSRAGNYGYTF. The CDR3 region has the DNA TGTGCCAGCAGTTCCCGGGCTGGTAACTATGGCTACACCTTC.

This chain joins TRBV5-1 and TRBJ2-7; the D is unclear. V lost 4 bases to trimming and J lost 2 bases, with 10 bases between them. The V gene's germline CDR1 is SGHRS and CDR2 YFSETQ. CDR3 length: 13 amino acids. The CDR3 nucleotides are TGCGCCAGCAGCCCGGCTAGAACCTACGAGCAGTACTTC. It yields the protein CASSPARTYEQYF.

The chain couples TRBV10-3 to TRBJ2-5; D not certain. Trimming removed 0 bases at V and 1 base at J, with 15 bases between. Per germline, CDR1 ENHRY and CDR2 SYGVKD. This CDR3 has 17 residues. CDR3 region: CAISESGIRQTQETQYF. The CDR3 region has the DNA TGTGCCATCAGTGAGTCGGGCATAAGGCAGACCCAAGAGACCCAGTACTTC.

This clone occurred a few times. The chain has TRBV30 and TRBJ1-2; 9 bases fit TRBD1. CDR3 length equals 15 residues. J was trimmed by 2 bases and V by 0 bases; bases with no gene match: 4. Germline CDR1 GTSNPN, CDR2 SVGIG (reference sequence). The CDR3 coding sequence is TGTGCCTGGAGTGTAAAGGGACAGGGAAACTATGGCTACACCTTC. Translating it yields CAWSVKGQGNYGYTF.

The chain uses TRBV5-6 and TRBJ2-7; no clear D. Germline assignment: CDR1 SGHDT and CDR2 YYEEEE. V lost 1 base and J 3 bases, leaving 11 bases between the germline ends. There are 14 residues in the CDR3. CDR3 in amino acids: CASSLISSGYEQYF. CDR3 DNA: TGTGCCAGCAGCTTGATTTCGAGTGGCTACGAGCAGTACTTC.

The V and J genes are TRBV19 and TRBJ2-3; D is uncertain. The DNA end is more similar to TRBJ1-5, so the J call may be wrong. Germline V gives CDR1 LNHDA, CDR2 SQIVND (reference sequence). The CDR3 consists of 11 residues. The CDR3 spells CASMSRYTQHF. The CDR3 DNA is TGTGCCAGCATGAGCCGTTATACGCAGCATTTT.

The chain recombines TRBV7-2 with TRBJ2-5; 13 bases fit TRBD2. The CDR3 totals 16 residues. J lost 2 bases, V lost 6 bases, and 6 bases had no gene match. Germline V gene data show CDR1 as SGHTA and CDR2 as FQGNSA. CDR3 in DNA: TGTGCCAGCAGGTATCCGGGACTAGCGGGACAAGAGACCCAGTACTTC. This codes for CASRYPGLAGQETQYF.

The chain is built from TRBV5-1 and TRBJ1-3; D is ambiguous. Trimming stripped 0 bases from V and 0 bases from J, with 4 bases between. CDR1 and CDR2 from the germline V gene are SGHRS and YFSETQ. CDR3 length equals 14 residues. CDR3: CASSLDSSGNTIYF. CDR3 nucleotides: TGCGCCAGCAGCTTGGACAGCTCTGGAAACACCATATATTTT.

This chain joins TRBV2 and TRBJ2-7; D gene uncertain. Trimming stripped 5 bases from V and 5 bases from J, with 13 bases between. Looked up from germline, CDR1 is SNHLY and CDR2 is FYNNEI. This CDR3 is built from 13 residues. The CDR3 loop is CASSTDLAHEQYF. CDR3 coding DNA: TGTGCCAGCAGTACAGACTTAGCACACGAGCAGTACTTC.

This clone was counted once. This chain uses TRBV7-8 with TRBJ2-6, with no clear D. The CDR3 consists of 16 residues. V was clipped by 7 bases and J by 2 bases, with 15 bases between them. Per germline, CDR1 SGHVS and CDR2 FQNEAQ. The CDR3 spells CASKVLGRTGANVLTF. The CDR3 bases are TGTGCCAGCAAGGTCCTAGGACGTACTGGGGCCAACGTCCTGACTTTC. The entire variable domain, with the rest obtained from reference TRBV7-8 and TRBJ2-6, is as follows: GAGVSQSPRYKVAKRGQDVALRCDPISGHVSLFWYQQALGQGPEFLTYFQNEAQLDKSGLPSDRFFAERPEGSVSTLKIQRTQQEDSAVYLCASKVLGRTGANVLTFGAGSRLTVL.

This chain links TRBV5-6 with TRBJ1-5; D remains unclear. CDR3 length equals 14 residues. Germline V gives CDR1 SGHDT, CDR2 YYEEEE. Trimming took off 1 base at V and 1 base at J, with 6 bases between the two ends. The CDR3 bases are TGTGCCAGCAGCTTGACAGCAAGCAATCAGCCCCAGCATTTT. The encoded protein is CASSLTASNQPQHF.

The V and J genes are TRBV5-1 and TRBJ1-4, with a possible D match to TRBD1 (5 bases). The V gene's germline CDR1 is SGHRS and CDR2 YFSETQ. The CDR3 runs 14 residues. Deletions cut 4 bases from V and 5 bases from J, with 12 bases between. CDR3 in amino acids: CASSLRDANEKLFF. The CDR3 DNA reads as TGCGCCAGCAGCCTCAGGGACGCCAATGAAAAACTGTTTTTT.

The sample holds one count of this clone. The chain is built from TRBV7-9 and TRBJ2-3, with D perhaps TRBD2 (6 bases). This CDR3 contains 14 residues. Trimming left V 5 bases short and J 5 bases short, with 14 bases between. Germline CDR1 and CDR2: SEHNR and FQNEAQ (reference sequence). DNA of the CDR3: TGTGCCAGCAGCCGAGGGGACTTCGGAGATACGCAGTATTTT. Translated: CASSRGDFGDTQYF.

This clone was seen more than once but under ten times. The V call is TRBV18, the J call TRBJ1-1; no definite D call. V lost 3 bases, J lost 1 base, and 6 bases lay in between. This CDR3 is built from 13 residues. The germline CDR1 and CDR2 sequences are KGHSH and LQKENI. The CDR3 nucleotides are TGTGCCAGCTCACCTAACCAGAACACTGAAGCTTTCTTT. It encodes CASSPNQNTEAFF. The full variable domain, completed using reference TRBV18 and TRBJ1-1, is NAGVMQNPRHLVRRRGQEARLRCSPMKGHSHVYWYRQLPEEGLKFMVYLQKENIIDESGMPKERFSAEFPKEGPSILRIQQVVRGDSAAYFCASSPNQNTEAFFGQGTRLTVV.

The chain joins TRBV30 to TRBJ2-7, with 10 bases matching TRBD1. There are 12 residues in the CDR3. The V and J ends lost 6 bases and 5 bases, in that order; junction bases with no gene match: 4. CDR1 is GTSNPN, CDR2 SVGIG, per germline (reference sequence). The CDR3, as DNA: TGTGCCTGCCAGACAGGGGGCGACGAGCAGTACTTC. The encoded protein is CACQTGGDEQYF.

J is TRBJ1-2 and V is TRBV7-2; unclear D gene. Per the germline V gene, CDR1 is SGHTA and CDR2 is FQGNSA. The CDR3 sequence is 13 residues long. The V end was cut by 3 bases, the J end by 4 bases, with 9 bases between. The CDR3 loop is CASSFELSYGYTF. The CDR3 coding sequence is TGTGCCAGCAGCTTTGAATTAAGCTATGGCTACACCTTC.